This TCR beta chain came from a study of T-cell memory formation after mild COVID-19. Regarding the study as a whole: CD4+ contracting clones were found mainly in CM and EM, and CD8+ ones in EMRA.

The table lists this clonotype with many counts. The antigen is not known. TCRdb re-derived calls from the 5' RACE reads in MiXCR, one entry per CDR3 protein. The table includes fewer than 250,000 distinct CDR3 sequences, around 25% detected once. Trimming cost V 0 bases and J 1 base, with 5 bases left between them. This CDR3 comprises 13 residues. Germline V gene sequence: CDR1 SGHRS, CDR2 YFSETQ. The source material was PBMCs or a T cell subset sorted from them (not recorded which). The chain has TRBV5-1 and TRBJ2-7; D is ambiguous. The sequence derives from an adult woman who had mild COVID-19 (a few samples of this study predate the infection). Cell type and time point are not known. CDR3 DNA: TGCGCCAGCAGCTTGGACGGGTCCTACGAGCAGTACTTC. It yields the protein CASSLDGSYEQYF.